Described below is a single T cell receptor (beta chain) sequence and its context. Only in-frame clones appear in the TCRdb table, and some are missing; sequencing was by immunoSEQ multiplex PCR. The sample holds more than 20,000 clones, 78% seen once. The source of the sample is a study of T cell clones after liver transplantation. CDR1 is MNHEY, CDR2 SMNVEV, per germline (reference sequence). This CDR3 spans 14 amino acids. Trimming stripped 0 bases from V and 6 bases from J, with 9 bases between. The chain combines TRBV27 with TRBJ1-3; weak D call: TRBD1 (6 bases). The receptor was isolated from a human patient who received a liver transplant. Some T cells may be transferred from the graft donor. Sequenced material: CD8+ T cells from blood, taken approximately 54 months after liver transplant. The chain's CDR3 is CASSLSQGENTIYF. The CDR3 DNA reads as TGTGCCAGCAGTTTATCACAGGGAGAAAACACCATATATTTT.